Each of the 2 T cell receptor beta chains below was sequenced from the same sample in a study of technical replicates of blood from a few donors. Data came from immunoSEQ multiplex PCR; TCRdb stores just in-frame clones and leaves some out. The sample lists approximately 76,000 clones, around 97% occurring once. The sample taken for sequencing was T cells isolated from PBMCs. All receptors come from a human donor in good health.

This sequence joins TRBV15 and TRBJ1-2, with D possibly matching TRBD1 (6 bases). V was cut by 5 bases and J by 5 bases, with 21 bases left in between. CDR3 length: 16 residues. Germline-derived CDR1 and CDR2 are LNHNV and YYDKDF (reference sequence). This chain's CDR3 is CATSGRAAGGAYGYTF. The CDR3 nucleotides read TGTGCCACCAGCGGCAGAGCGGCCGGGGGGGCTTATGGCTACACCTTC. Together with reference TRBV15 and TRBJ1-2, the CDR3 gives the full variable domain: DAMVIQNPRYQVTQFGKPVTLSCSQTLNHNVMYWYQQKSSQAPKLLFHYYDKDFNNEADTPDNFQSRRPNTSFCFLDIRSPGLGDTAMYLCATSGRAAGGAYGYTFGSGTRLTVV.

The chain uses TRBV5-5 and TRBJ1-5; 7 bases are shared with TRBD1. The J segment lost 6 bases and the V segment lost 2 bases, leaving 11 bases of the junction unmatched. CDR3 length: 16 amino acids. Germline values: CDR1 SGHKS, CDR2 YYEKEE (reference sequence). The CDR3 coding sequence is TGTGCCAGCAGCTTACTTGACAGGGTCGAGACTCAGCCCCAGCATTTT. It codes for CASSLLDRVETQPQHF.